Sequencing of this T cell receptor (beta chain) was carried out in a study of immune cell composition in non-small cell lung cancer. As regards this clone: Its cognate antigen is unknown.

Normal lung was sampled as far from the tumour as possible, at least 3 cm. Losses at the gene ends were 3 bases for V and 3 bases for J; bases not matched to a gene: 4. The CDR3 spans 14 residues. Looked up from germline, CDR1 is SQVTM and CDR2 is ANQGSEA. Study observations and caveats: Squamous carcinomas (roughly 80%) more often had tumour-associated clones >0.5% than adenocarcinomas (33%). Overall clonality, unlike maximal tumour-associated clone frequency, did not predict TIL reactivity.

The protocol was immunoSEQ multiplex PCR, while the TCRdb copy is restricted to in-frame clones and leaves out a portion. Here the sample spans around 15,000 clones, 77% being singletons. In addition, the sample was reused for a study of CD4 T cells in lung cancer. That work contributes: Patients' blood was tested for T-cell responses to mutation-encoded neoepitopes. Some patients had received nivolumab or pembrolizumab before giving blood.

The sample was non-adjacent lung tissue. This clonotype originated in a human donor with non-small cell lung cancer. The V gene is TRBV29-1, the J gene TRBJ1-2; the match to TRBD1 covers 10 bases. CDR3 sequence (DNA): TGCAGCGTTGAGGGGACAGGGGAGGACTATGGCTACACCTTC. Translated: CSVEGTGEDYGYTF.